The entry below gives a single T cell receptor (beta chain) sequence along with its context. The sample is drawn from a study of blood T cell repertoires in COVID-19. Study details: The origin of the acute and convalescent COVID-19 samples was the United States, Italy and Spain. T cells, B-cell-depleted T cells, or PBMCs provided the cDNA or gDNA that served as material.

Original handling: Amplified reference gene primers provided the basis for estimating nucleated cell counts. Measured with immunoSEQ multiplex PCR; TCRdb has only the in-frame clones, and not every one. The V and J calls and clone size were taken over from that table, and D and trimming were inferred from the DNA. Of about 62,000 clones in the sample, roughly 92% are singletons; the top ten hold 5.5% to 6%. Germline-derived CDR1 and CDR2 are MDHEN and SYDVKM. The V gene end was trimmed by 5 bases and the J gene end by 7 bases; junction bases not matched to a gene: 9. There are 15 residues in the CDR3.

Sample: peripheral blood. The TCR comes from a human donor in a cohort sampled during active COVID-19. J is TRBJ1-5 and V is TRBV28; 9 bases line up with TRBD1. This CDR3 reads CASSQRGQGNQPQHF. CDR3 coding DNA: TGTGCCAGCAGTCAACGGGGACAGGGTAACCAGCCCCAGCATTTT.